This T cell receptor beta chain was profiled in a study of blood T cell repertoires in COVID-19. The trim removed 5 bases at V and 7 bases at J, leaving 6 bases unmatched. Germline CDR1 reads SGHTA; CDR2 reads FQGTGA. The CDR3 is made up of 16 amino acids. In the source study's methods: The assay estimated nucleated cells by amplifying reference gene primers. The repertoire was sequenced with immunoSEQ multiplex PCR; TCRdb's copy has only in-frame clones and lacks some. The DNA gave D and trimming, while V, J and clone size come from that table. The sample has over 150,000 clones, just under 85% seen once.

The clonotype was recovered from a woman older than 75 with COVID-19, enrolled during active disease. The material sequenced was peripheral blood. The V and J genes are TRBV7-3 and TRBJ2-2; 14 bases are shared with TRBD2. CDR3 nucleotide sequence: TGTGCCAGCAGCCAGGGACTAGCGGGAGTTTACGGGGAGCTGTTTTTT. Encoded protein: CASSQGLAGVYGELFF.